The rows below give T cell receptor beta chains drawn from one sample of a study of T cell changes during pregnancy in multiple sclerosis. The method was immunoSEQ multiplex PCR; TCRdb's version includes in-frame clones alone and lacks a portion of them. The sample holds roughly 56,000 clones, approximately 88% seen once. The sample here was peripheral blood, taken in the first trimester of pregnancy. Receptor source: a female donor with multiple sclerosis, enrolled in a pregnancy study. Each CDR3 is given with its conserved first and last residue. D genes are given only for firm matches. Rows give clone size only sometimes, using once, few, many, or a class for an expanded clone.

v_call,d_call,clone_size,j_call,cdr3_nt,cdr3_aa
TRBV27,-,-,TRBJ2-3,TGTGCCAGCAGTTTGTCCACCGACTATATCGGTCCAGCAGATACGCAGTATTTT,CASSLSTDYIGPADTQYF
TRBV30,-,-,TRBJ2-5,TGTGCCTGGAGTCAGCAAGAGACCCAGTACTTC,CAWSQQETQYF
TRBV6-5,TRBD2,-,TRBJ2-3,TGTGCCAGCAGTCCCTCCGGCGGGAGTTCAGATACGCAGTATTTT,CASSPSGGSSDTQYF
TRBV4-3,-,-,TRBJ2-7,TGCGCCAGCAGCCAAGATTGGAGTTTGGCTGGATACGAGCAGTACTTC,CASSQDWSLAGYEQYF
TRBV28,TRBD1,once,TRBJ2-7,TGTGCCAGCAGTACTAGACAGGGGCCTTCCTACGAGCAGTACTTC,CASSTRQGPSYEQYF
TRBV28,-,-,TRBJ1-1,TGTGCCAGCAGTTTATTGCGCGGGGAGGGGCTTTTCATGAACACTGAAGCTTTCTTT,CASSLLRGEGLFMNTEAFF
TRBV10-3,TRBD2,-,TRBJ2-2,TGTGCCATCAGTAGACTAGCGGAACCCACCGGGGAGCTGTTTTTT,CAISRLAEPTGELFF
TRBV7-9,TRBD2,once,TRBJ2-7,TGTGCCAGCAGCTTAGCGAGGCCTAGCGGGAGCCACGAGCAGTACTTC,CASSLARPSGSHEQYF
TRBV7-2,TRBD1,-,TRBJ2-1,TGTGCCAGCAGCATATACGGACAGGGGCGTTACAATGAGCAGTTCTTC,CASSIYGQGRYNEQFF
TRBV27,TRBD2,-,TRBJ2-3,TGTGCCAGCGGGGGACTAGCGAAAGATACGCAGTATTTT,CASGGLAKDTQYF
TRBV6-4,-,-,TRBJ2-2,TGTGCCAGCAGTGAATCTCGAGAGGGAGTAAACACCGGGGAGCTGTTTTTT,CASSESREGVNTGELFF
TRBV19,-,-,TRBJ1-1,TGTGCCAGTAGTATTTTGGTCAGGGCCTCCATGAACACTGAAGCTTTCTTT,CASSILVRASMNTEAFF
TRBV7-9,-,-,TRBJ2-2,TGTGCCAGCAGCTTAGCGGGGGCAAGCGGGGAGCTGTTTTTT,CASSLAGASGELFF